One sample yielded the 27 T cell receptor beta chains listed below, sequenced in a study of cytomegalovirus exposure and HLA in healthy donors. 60 Vbeta and 13 Jbeta primers were used in PCR. Data came from immunoSEQ multiplex PCR; TCRdb stores just in-frame clones and leaves some out. The table lists hundreds of thousands of clones, around 83% of them singletons. Sequencing was carried out using PBMCs. The receptor set was obtained from a girl aged 10-17 years in good health and CMV-seronegative.

The chain employs TRBV29-1 and TRBJ1-2; D gene unclear. Per germline, CDR1 SQVTM and CDR2 ANQGSEA. CDR3 length equals 13 residues. Between the trimmed V and J ends, which lost 5 bases and 6 bases, there was a span of 16 bases. The CDR3 spells CSVWLPRVDGYTF. In DNA, the CDR3 is TGCAGCGTTTGGCTCCCGCGGGTCGATGGCTACACCTTC.

This sequence joins TRBV5-1 and TRBJ1-1; 8 bases line up with TRBD1. The V gene end was trimmed by 4 bases and the J gene end by 7 bases; junction bases not matched to a gene: 6. The germline gives CDR1 SGHRS, CDR2 YFSETQ. The CDR3 totals 13 residues. The CDR3: CASSREGQGEAFF. The CDR3 DNA sequence: TGCGCCAGCAGCCGCGAAGGACAGGGTGAAGCTTTCTTT.

V gene TRBV4-1 combines with J gene TRBJ1-1; no clear D. V was shortened by 4 bases and J by 1 base, with 10 bases between the two germline ends. The CDR3 extends over 14 amino acids. Germline V CDR1 and CDR2: MGHRA, YSYEKL. CDR3 sequence reads: CASSPQARNTEAFF. In DNA, the CDR3 is TGCGCCAGCAGCCCCCAAGCGAGGAACACTGAAGCTTTCTTT.

This clone occurred a few times. The rearrangement links TRBV6-6 to TRBJ1-4, with TRBD1 matching over 9 bases. J gave up 8 bases and V 8 bases, and 3 bases lay outside the gene matches. The CDR3 is 12 amino acids. Per the germline V gene, CDR1 is MNHNY and CDR2 is SVGAGI (reference sequence). CDR3 DNA sequence: TGTGCCAGCGACAGGGGGAGGGAAAAACTGTTTTTT. It is translated as CASDRGREKLFF.

The chain employs TRBV18 and TRBJ2-3, with 10 positions matching TRBD2. CDR3 length: 16 amino acids. CDR1 and CDR2 (germline): KGHSH, LQKENI. V gave up 6 bases and J gave up 2 bases; unmatched junction bases: 8. The DNA for the CDR3 is TGTGCCAGCTCGTTTAGGCTAGCGGGAGCCACAGATACGCAGTATTTT. It encodes CASSFRLAGATDTQYF.

V gene TRBV5-8 combines with J gene TRBJ1-5; D is possibly TRBD1 (5 bases). Deletions cut 3 bases from V and 1 base from J, with 11 bases between. Germline V CDR1 and CDR2: SGHTS, YDEGEE. CDR3 size: 15 residues. CDR3 in amino acids: CASSWGLGSNQPQHF. The CDR3, as DNA: TGTGCCAGCAGCTGGGGACTCGGGAGCAATCAGCCCCAGCATTTT. The full variable domain, with the rest looked up from reference TRBV5-8 and TRBJ1-5, is EAGVTQSPTHLIKTRGQQATLRCSPISGHTSVYWYQQALGLGLQFLLWYDEGEERNRGNFPPRFSGRQFPNYSSELNVNALELEDSALYLCASSWGLGSNQPQHFGDGTRLSIL.

The chain carries TRBV9 and TRBJ1-3; the D gene is possibly TRBD1 (5 bases). The V end lost 4 bases, the J end lost 3 bases, and 11 bases lay between the germline ends. The CDR3 sequence is 14 residues long. In germline, CDR1 is SGDLS, CDR2 YYNGEE. CDR3 sequence: CASSSRDFGNTIYF. CDR3 bases: TGTGCCAGCAGCTCGAGGGACTTTGGAAACACCATATATTTT.

The rearrangement uses TRBV19 and TRBJ2-5, with no clear D. The CDR3 is made up of 14 amino acids. Germline V gene sequence: CDR1 LNHDA, CDR2 SQIVND (reference sequence). V was clipped by 1 base and J by 1 base, with 7 bases between them. The CDR3 region has the DNA TGTGCCAGTAGTATAGTAAACAGCCAAGAGACCCAGTACTTC. It encodes CASSIVNSQETQYF.

This clone was counted a few times. This chain's CDR3 is CVTQGTGLGQPQHF. The CDR3 DNA follows: TGTGTCACCCAGGGTACGGGTTTGGGTCAGCCCCAGCATTTT. The chain uses TRBV6-5 and TRBJ1-5; weak D call: TRBD1 (5 bases). Per the germline V gene, CDR1 is MNHEY and CDR2 is SVGAGI. This CDR3 has 14 residues.

The chain uses TRBV6-1 and TRBJ1-4, with a possible D match to TRBD1 (5 bases). With 4 bases removed from V and 7 bases from J, the gap between germline ends came to 16 bases. Germline values: CDR1 MNHNS, CDR2 SASEGT. CDR3 length: 15 amino acids. For the CDR3, the DNA is TGTGCCAGCAGTGTACTAAAGGGGTCAGGTGAAAAACTGTTTTTT. Translated: CASSVLKGSGEKLFF.

The chain joins TRBV5-1 to TRBJ2-2; weak D call: TRBD1 (5 bases). Germline V lookup: CDR1 SGHRS, CDR2 YFSETQ. V lost 4 bases to trimming and J lost 6 bases, with 16 bases between them. This CDR3 comprises 15 residues. The CDR3 protein is CASSATGDWSGELFF. CDR3 DNA: TGCGCCAGCAGCGCAACAGGCGACTGGTCCGGGGAGCTGTTTTTT.

The V call is TRBV7-2, the J call TRBJ2-7, with no clear D. The CDR3 loop spans 13 amino acids. Trimming left V 1 base short and J 3 bases short, with 7 bases between. Looked up from germline, CDR1 is SGHTA and CDR2 is FQGNSA. The CDR3 region is CASSLGLFYEQYF. CDR3 sequence (DNA): TGTGCCAGCAGCTTAGGACTCTTCTACGAGCAGTACTTC.

The gene calls are TRBV7-3 and TRBJ2-3; 12 bases fit TRBD2. The CDR3 spans 18 residues. CDR1 is SGHTA and CDR2 is FQGTGA in the germline V gene. J lost 0 bases, V lost 1 base, and 5 bases had no gene match. The CDR3 DNA sequence: TGTGCCAGCAGCTTAATACTAGCGGGGGGACCTAGCACAGATACGCAGTATTTT. Its protein product is CASSLILAGGPSTDTQYF.

The chain has TRBV5-5 and TRBJ2-1, with 10 bases lining up with TRBD1. Germline CDR1 and CDR2: SGHKS and YYEKEE (reference sequence). There are 15 residues in the CDR3. V lost 3 bases to trimming and J lost 8 bases; unmatched junction nucleotides: 8. This CDR3 is CASSSSGTGVYEQFF. The CDR3 DNA is TGTGCCAGCAGCTCCTCAGGGACAGGGGTTTATGAGCAGTTCTTC. The full variable domain, with the rest looked up from reference TRBV5-5 and TRBJ2-1, is DAGVTQSPTHLIKTRGQQVTLRCSPISGHKSVSWYQQVLGQGPQFIFQYYEKEERGRGNFPDRFSARQFPNYSSELNVNALLLGDSALYLCASSSSGTGVYEQFFGPGTRLTVL.

The chain is built from TRBV7-8 and TRBJ1-5, with TRBD1 as a possible D gene (6 bases). This CDR3 is built from 16 residues. CDR1 and CDR2 (germline): SGHVS, FQNEAQ. Trimming shortened V by 2 bases and J by 2 bases, and 13 bases separated the two germline ends. The CDR3 DNA follows: TGTGCCAGCAGCTTAAACAGGGATTTGGGCAATCAGCCCCAGCATTTT. Its protein is CASSLNRDLGNQPQHF.

This chain joins TRBV5-1 and TRBJ2-5, with D possibly matching TRBD2 (7 bases). Trimming left V 4 bases short and J 2 bases short, with 18 bases between. Germline V gene data show CDR1 as SGHRS and CDR2 as YFSETQ. The CDR3 has 16 residues. The CDR3 region has the DNA TGCGCCAGCAGCGGGGGGGCGGCGGGGGTTCAAGAGACCCAGTACTTC. It codes for CASSGGAAGVQETQYF. The full variable domain, its missing parts supplied by reference TRBV5-1 and TRBJ2-5, is KAGVTQTPRYLIKTRGQQVTLSCSPISGHRSVSWYQQTPGQGLQFLFEYFSETQRNKGNFPGRFSGRQFSNSRSEMNVSTLELGDSALYLCASSGGAAGVQETQYFGPGTRLLVL.

This chain links TRBV19 with TRBJ1-1, with a tentative D call TRBD1 (5 bases). Germline V gene sequence: CDR1 LNHDA, CDR2 SQIVND (reference sequence). V lost 5 bases to trimming and J lost 2 bases, with 15 bases between them. The CDR3 runs to 15 residues. In DNA form, the CDR3 reads TGTGCCAGTAGTCCCCGGGGGAACTCCAACACTGAAGCTTTCTTT. Translation gives CASSPRGNSNTEAFF.

The V call is TRBV27, the J call TRBJ2-7, with TRBD2 matching 7 bases. After removal of 8 bases from V and 6 bases from J, the junction contained 22 bases not matched to a gene. Germline values: CDR1 MNHEY, CDR2 SMNVEV (reference sequence). The CDR3 runs to 17 residues. Here the CDR3 reads CASDPLAPGISGGEQYF. CDR3 sequence (DNA): TGTGCCAGCGATCCACTAGCGCCAGGGATCTCGGGAGGCGAGCAGTACTTC.

As DNA, the CDR3 is TGTGCCAGCAGTTTGACCTTGACAGGGAACACTGAAGCTTTCTTT. It translates to CASSLTLTGNTEAFF. This chain links TRBV28 with TRBJ1-1; tentatively, D is TRBD1 (6 bases). From germline, CDR1 is MDHEN and CDR2 SYDVKM. V was cut by 3 bases and J by 1 base, with 12 bases left in between. CDR3 length: 15 amino acids.

The V and J genes are TRBV15 and TRBJ2-1, with a weak D call TRBD2 (6 bases). The CDR3 runs to 14 residues. Trimming stripped 3 bases from V and 5 bases from J, with 11 bases between. CDR1 is LNHNV, CDR2 YYDKDF, per germline (reference sequence). The CDR3 region is CATSRAGRDNEQFF. Written as DNA, the CDR3 is TGTGCCACCAGCAGGGCGGGAAGGGACAATGAGCAGTTCTTC.

As concerns this clone: One end of the junction varies from germline; a read error may be responsible. CDR3 amino acids: CASGFVARANYGYTF. The CDR3, as DNA: TGTGCCAGCGGCTTCGTAGCCCGGGCTAACTATGGCTACACCTTC. The gene calls are TRBV5-4 and TRBJ1-2; no reliable D call. The V gene's germline CDR1 is SGHNT and CDR2 YYREEE (reference sequence). This CDR3 is built from 15 residues.

This sequence joins TRBV19 and TRBJ2-2; D remains ambiguous. The CDR3 contains 14 residues. Germline CDR1 is LNHDA and CDR2 is SQIVND (reference sequence). V lost 1 base, J lost 1 base, and 4 bases lay in between. This CDR3 is CASSIGGNTGELFF. For the CDR3, the DNA is TGTGCCAGTAGTATAGGAGGGAACACCGGGGAGCTGTTTTTT.

The chain couples TRBV28 to TRBJ2-7; D possibly corresponds to TRBD2 (5 bases). Germline CDR1 MDHEN, CDR2 SYDVKM. V lost 5 bases and J lost 5, with 16 bases in between. The CDR3 is 14 amino acids. CDR3 DNA sequence: TGTGCCAGCAGTCCCCCACCCCGAGGGAACGAGCAGTACTTC. Its translation: CASSPPPRGNEQYF. Complete variable domain (other parts from reference TRBV28 and TRBJ2-7): DVKVTQSSRYLVKRTGEKVFLECVQDMDHENMFWYRQDPGLGLRLIYFSYDVKMKEKGDIPEGYSVSREKKERFSLILESASTNQTSMYLCASSPPPRGNEQYFGPGTRLTVT.

The chain has TRBV4-2 and TRBJ2-3; 7 bases map to TRBD2. The germline V gene encodes CDR1 LGHNA and CDR2 YNFKEQ. After removal of 7 bases from V and 4 bases from J, the junction contained 11 bases not matched to a gene. CDR3 length equals 15 residues. The CDR3 coding sequence is TGTGCCAGCACCCAGCGGGATGGTGAGGCAGATACGCAGTATTTT. Its translation is CASTQRDGEADTQYF.

The rearrangement uses TRBV15 and TRBJ2-7; D remains unclear. CDR1 LNHNV and CDR2 YYDKDF come from the germline V gene (reference sequence). This CDR3 has 13 residues. The ends were cut back, 5 bases at V and 1 base at J, with 9 bases in the middle. The CDR3: CATSLESSYEQYF. Here the CDR3 DNA reads TGTGCCACCAGCCTAGAGTCATCCTACGAGCAGTACTTC.

This clone was recorded once. This chain links TRBV18 with TRBJ2-3; a possible D gene is TRBD2 (5 bases). V lost 0 bases and J 5 bases, leaving 18 bases between the germline ends. The CDR3 sequence is 17 residues long. Germline CDR1 is KGHSH and CDR2 is LQKENI. The CDR3 region is CASSPPNSGLNGDTQYF. DNA for the CDR3: TGTGCCAGCTCACCACCCAACAGCGGCTTAAACGGAGATACGCAGTATTTT.

This clone was detected only a few times. The gene calls are TRBV6-5 and TRBJ1-1; 7 nucleotides line up with TRBD1. J was trimmed by 1 base and V by 4 bases; bases with no gene match: 3. Germline CDR1 and CDR2: MNHEY and SVGAGI. There are 14 residues in the CDR3. The chain's CDR3 is CASSFRGKNTEAFF. The DNA of the CDR3 is TGTGCCAGCAGTTTCAGGGGGAAGAACACTGAAGCTTTCTTT.